These T cell receptor beta chains were read from a single sample in a study of T cell responses to AZD1222 COVID-19 vaccine. TCRdb's copy holds only in-frame clones and misses some; the assay was immunoSEQ multiplex PCR. The sample has about 90,000 clones; about 90% are singletons. Source: peripheral blood, taken on day 0 of MenACWY control vaccination. These receptor sequences come from an adult in good health. CDR3s include the opening cysteine and the closing phenylalanine or tryptophan. The order of the fields is D gene, V gene, clone size, J gene, CDR3 protein, CDR3 DNA. D genes are given only for firm matches. Clone size is given for some rows only: seen once, a few or many times, or a class if the clone is expanded.

>.|TRBV19|.|TRBJ1-6
CASSIRGTYNSPLHF
TGTGCCAGTAGTATCCGGGGGACTTATAATTCACCCCTCCACTTT
>TRBD1|TRBV3-1/TRBV3-2|.|TRBJ2-7
CASSGQAYEQYF
TGTGCCAGCAGCGGACAGGCCTACGAGCAGTACTTC
>TRBD1|TRBV9|.|TRBJ1-5
CASRGQLNQPQHF
TGTGCCAGCCGGGGACAGCTAAATCAGCCCCAGCATTTT
>.|TRBV19|.|TRBJ1-1
CATLGTERNTEAFF
.
>.|TRBV7-9|.|TRBJ2-1
CASSLAGGGRGGRNNEQFF
TGTGCCAGCAGCTTAGCAGGTGGTGGTCGAGGGGGGAGGAACAATGAGCAGTTCTTC
>.|TRBV28|.|TRBJ2-2
CASSEVWPGELFF
TGTGCCAGCAGCGAGGTTTGGCCCGGGGAGCTGTTTTTT
>TRBD1|TRBV28|once|TRBJ2-7
CASSYGDSSYEQYF
TGTGCCAGCAGTTACGGGGACAGCTCCTACGAGCAGTACTTC
>.|TRBV20-1|.|TRBJ2-5
CSASRVGGNQETQYF
TGCAGTGCTAGTCGGGTCGGGGGCAACCAAGAGACCCAGTACTTC
>.|TRBV5-5|.|TRBJ2-3
CASSYRATDTQYF
TGTGCCAGCAGTTACAGGGCGACAGATACGCAGTATTTT
>.|TRBV5-1|.|TRBJ2-6
CASSPADAPGANVLTF
TGCGCCAGCAGCCCGGCTGATGCCCCTGGGGCCAACGTCCTGACTTTC
>TRBD1|TRBV28|once|TRBJ2-7
CASSSRQGVSYEQYF
TGTGCCAGCAGTTCGCGACAGGGAGTCTCCTACGAGCAGTACTTC
>.|TRBV7-8|.|TRBJ2-1
CASSREPREQFF
TGTGCCAGCAGCCGTGAGCCGAGGGAGCAGTTCTTC
>.|TRBV2|.|TRBJ2-7
CASSPQAYEQYF
TGTGCCAGCAGCCCTCAGGCCTACGAGCAGTACTTC
>TRBD2|TRBV12-5|.|TRBJ2-1
CASGYSSAGDDNEQFF
TGTGCTAGTGGTTATTCATCAGCGGGGGATGACAATGAGCAGTTCTTC
>TRBD2|TRBV5-1|.|TRBJ2-3
CASTLAGRTDTQYF
TGCGCCAGCACCTTAGCGGGACGCACAGATACGCAGTATTTT
>.|TRBV28|.|TRBJ1-5
CASSFESRGNQPQHF
TGTGCCAGCAGTTTTGAGAGTCGTGGCAATCAGCCCCAGCATTTT
>TRBD2|TRBV5-6|.|TRBJ2-7
CASSPIRTSYAYEQYF
TGTGCCAGCAGCCCGATCCGGACTAGCTACGCCTACGAGCAGTACTTC
>.|TRBV28|few|TRBJ1-2
CASSTQGYGYTF
TGTGCCAGCAGTACTCAGGGGTATGGCTACACCTTC
>.|TRBV28|once|TRBJ2-7
CASSSGGLYEQYF
TGTGCCAGCAGTTCCGGGGGATTATACGAGCAGTACTTC
>.|TRBV2|.|TRBJ1-1
CASSELGPNTEALF
TGTGCCAGCAGTGAGCTGGGGCCGAACACTGAAGCTTTATTT
>TRBD1|TRBV2|.|TRBJ2-2
CASSRTGLGTGELFF
TGTGCCAGCAGTCGGACAGGGCTGGGGACCGGGGAGCTGTTTTTT
>TRBD1|TRBV6-5|.|TRBJ1-1
CASSRTGTNTEAFF
TGTGCCAGCAGTCGGACAGGAACGAACACTGAAGCTTTCTTT
>.|TRBV27|.|TRBJ1-5
CASSSDRMQPQHF
TGTGCCAGCAGTTCCGACAGGATGCAGCCCCAGCATTTT
>.|TRBV6-6|.|TRBJ1-1
CASSYFGILNTEAFF
TGTGCCAGCAGTTACTTCGGGATACTGAACACTGAAGCTTTCTTT
>.|TRBV4-2|.|TRBJ2-2
CASSQDTSGELFF
TGTGCCAGCAGCCAAGATACTTCCGGGGAGCTGTTTTTT
>TRBD1|TRBV6-5|.|TRBJ2-7
CASRVGQSYEQYF
TGTGCCAGCAGGGTGGGACAGTCCTACGAGCAGTACTTC
>.|TRBV7-8|.|TRBJ1-2
CASSLAGSRYGYTF
TGTGCCAGCAGCTTAGCTGGCAGCCGCTATGGCTACACCTTC
>.|TRBV6-5|.|TRBJ1-6
CASASRDYNSPLHF
TGTGCCAGCGCGAGCCGGGACTATAATTCACCCCTCCACTTT
>.|TRBV28|.|TRBJ1-2
CASKEGRGGYTF
TGTGCCAGCAAGGAGGGGCGAGGTGGCTACACCTTC
>.|TRBV20-1|.|TRBJ1-1
CSASERVLPEAFF
TGCAGTGCTAGTGAGAGGGTTCTACCTGAAGCTTTCTTT
>TRBD1|TRBV29-1|.|TRBJ1-1
CSVDRAGVEAFF
TGCAGCGTGGACAGGGCGGGGGTTGAAGCTTTCTTT
>.|TRBV6-2/TRBV6-3|.|TRBJ1-5
CASSYLPYSNQPQHF
TGTGCCAGCAGTTACTTGCCTTATAGCAATCAGCCCCAGCATTTT
>.|TRBV7-2|.|TRBJ2-7
CASSLGQYEQYF
TGTGCCAGCAGCTTGGGACAATACGAGCAGTACTTC
>.|TRBV6-5|once|TRBJ2-5
CASSTGQYSQETQYF
TGTGCCAGCAGTACCGGACAGTACAGTCAAGAGACCCAGTACTTC
>.|TRBV7-2|.|TRBJ1-4
CASSLGQVNEKLFF
TGTGCCAGCAGCTTAGGACAGGTTAATGAAAAACTGTTTTTT
>TRBD2|TRBV9|.|TRBJ2-2
CASSTKLAGDTGELFF
TGTGCCAGCAGCACCAAACTAGCGGGGGACACCGGGGAGCTGTTTTTT
>.|TRBV10-2|.|TRBJ1-4
CASSESGTANEKLFF
TGCGCCAGCAGTGAGTCGGGGACGGCTAATGAAAAACTGTTTTTT
>.|TRBV19|once|TRBJ2-3
CASSGSGGQSTDTQYF
TGTGCCAGTAGTGGGTCGGGGGGCCAAAGCACAGATACGCAGTATTTT
>TRBD1|TRBV27|.|TRBJ1-1
CASSLDGQGNTEAFF
TGTGCCAGCAGTCTCGACGGACAGGGTAACACTGAAGCTTTCTTT
>.|TRBV7-9|.|TRBJ1-4
CASSSSGRKLFF
TGTGCCAGCAGCTCATCGGGGAGAAAACTGTTTTTT
>TRBD2|TRBV3-1/TRBV3-2|.|TRBJ2-5
CASSQENGLGGRETQYF
TGTGCCAGCAGCCAAGAAAATGGGTTGGGCGGGAGAGAGACCCAGTACTTC
>TRBD1|TRBV18|.|TRBJ1-6
CASSPLETGLSPLHF
TGTGCCAGCTCACCACTTGAGACAGGGCTTTCACCCCTCCACTTT